Below, 12 T cell receptor beta chains from the same sample are listed, as sequenced in a study of cytomegalovirus exposure and HLA in healthy donors. Amplification used 60 Vbeta primers and 13 Jbeta primers. Profiled with immunoSEQ multiplex PCR; TCRdb holds only in-frame clones, not every one. The sample lists about 180,000 clones; about 80% were seen once. Source material: PBMCs. These receptors were collected from a woman between 45 and 60 years old in good health and CMV-seronegative.

The chain carries TRBV19 and TRBJ2-2; a weak D match, TRBD1 (6 bases). With 3 bases removed from V and 1 base from J, the gap between germline ends came to 12 bases. The CDR3 runs to 16 residues. Looked up from germline, CDR1 is LNHDA and CDR2 is SQIVND (reference sequence). CDR3 sequence reads: CASSITGNVNTGELFF. In nucleotides, the CDR3 is TGTGCCAGTAGTATTACAGGGAACGTGAACACCGGGGAGCTGTTTTTT.

The V call is TRBV5-1, the J call TRBJ1-1, with D unclear. V was trimmed by 1 base and J by 4 bases, leaving 8 bases between them. CDR1 is SGHRS and CDR2 is YFSETQ in the germline V gene. This CDR3 contains 13 residues. Written as DNA, the CDR3 is TGCGCCAGCAGCTTGTACCTTAGCACTGAAGCTTTCTTT. This gives the protein CASSLYLSTEAFF.

This chain joins TRBV27 and TRBJ2-1, with 8 bases aligning to TRBD2. Germline CDR1 reads MNHEY; CDR2 reads SMNVEV (reference sequence). V dropped 5 bases and J dropped 8; count of bases not matched to a gene: 14. The CDR3 loop spans 16 amino acids. The CDR3 DNA reads TGTGCCAGCAGTACGACCGGGACTAGGTATCGTTATGAGCAGTTCTTC. It is translated as CASSTTGTRYRYEQFF.

The V gene is TRBV5-1, the J gene TRBJ2-6; D uncertain. Germline CDR1 is SGHRS and CDR2 is YFSETQ. This CDR3 is 18 amino acids long. Trimming removed 2 bases at V and 0 bases at J, with 15 bases between. CDR3 DNA: TGCGCCAGCAGCTTCTCGGGTTCTATGAGCTCTGGGGCCAACGTCCTGACTTTC. Translating gives CASSFSGSMSSGANVLTF.

This clone was counted only a few times. This sequence joins TRBV5-1 and TRBJ2-2; 7 positions agree with TRBD1. CDR1 and CDR2 from the germline V gene are SGHRS and YFSETQ. With 2 bases clipped from V and 3 bases from J, the junction kept 7 bases outside the gene matches. The CDR3 has 16 residues. CDR3 sequence (DNA): TGCGCCAGCAGCTTTTTTCCAGGGGGTGACACCGGGGAGCTGTTTTTT. As protein: CASSFFPGGDTGELFF.

This clone turned up a few times. The rearrangement links TRBV27 to TRBJ2-7, with D possibly TRBD1 on 5 matching bases. This CDR3 is 13 amino acids long. Germline V gene lookup returns CDR1 MNHEY and CDR2 SMNVEV (reference sequence). Deletions cut 5 bases from V and 4 bases from J, with 12 bases between. CDR3 in DNA: TGTGCCAGCAGTCCGCCTTCAGGGTACGAGCAGTACTTC. Its protein is CASSPPSGYEQYF.

This chain connects TRBV9 to TRBJ2-5; 13 nucleotides align to TRBD2. The V gene end was trimmed by 3 bases and the J gene end by 4 bases; junction bases not matched to a gene: 6. CDR1 and CDR2 (germline): SGDLS, YYNGEE. The length of the CDR3 is 16 residues. Here the CDR3 reads CASSGRGLAGAETQYF. CDR3 DNA: TGTGCCAGCAGCGGCCGAGGACTAGCGGGGGCAGAGACCCAGTACTTC.

The V gene is TRBV11-3, the J gene TRBJ2-3; tentative D call: TRBD1 (5 bases). With 3 bases removed from V and 3 bases from J, the gap between germline ends came to 10 bases. This CDR3 contains 14 residues. Germline CDR1 is SGHNT and CDR2 is YENEEA. This CDR3 reads CASSLAQDTDTQYF. The CDR3 region has the DNA TGTGCCAGCAGCTTGGCACAGGATACAGATACGCAGTATTTT.

This clone was seen a few times. The rearrangement joins TRBV6-5 to TRBJ2-1; 8 bases match TRBD1. The junction had 7 bases not matched to a gene; V was cut back by 2 bases and J by 7 bases. The length of the CDR3 is 15 residues. Looked up from germline, CDR1 is MNHEY and CDR2 is SVGAGI. In DNA, the CDR3 is TGTGCCAGCAGTTACCAAGGCAGGGGGCGGAATGAGCAGTTCTTC. It is translated as CASSYQGRGRNEQFF.

This clone was picked up one time. The same CDR3 is also encoded by other DNA sequences in this sample. V is TRBV2 and J is TRBJ1-5; a weak D match, TRBD1 (5 bases). CDR1 is SNHLY and CDR2 is FYNNEI in the germline V gene. V lost 3 bases and J 0 bases, leaving 6 bases between the germline ends. This CDR3 has 14 amino acids. The CDR3 sequence: CASSDRVSNQPQHF. The CDR3 region has the DNA TGTGCCAGCAGTGACAGGGTTAGCAATCAGCCCCAGCATTTT. The complete variable domain, with remaining parts taken from reference TRBV2 and TRBJ1-5, reads EPEVTQTPSHQVTQMGQEVILRCVPISNHLYFYWYRQILGQKVEFLVSFYNNEISEKSEIFDDQFSVERPDGSNFTLKIRSTKLEDSAMYFCASSDRVSNQPQHFGDGTRLSIL.

This clone has only one observation. V and J are TRBV30 and TRBJ2-7; 7 positions agree with TRBD1. The CDR3 contains 12 residues. V gave up 3 bases and J gave up 2 bases; unmatched junction bases: 1. CDR1 GTSNPN and CDR2 SVGIG come from the germline V gene (reference sequence). CDR3 nucleotides: TGTGCCTGGAGACAGGGGACCTACGAGCAGTACTTC. Translated: CAWRQGTYEQYF.

The count of this clone is one. The rearrangement joins TRBV7-9 to TRBJ1-1; weak D call: TRBD1 (5 bases). Trimming took 2 bases from V and 1 from J, leaving 14 bases between them. The CDR3 runs 16 residues. Germline V gene lookup returns CDR1 SEHNR and CDR2 FQNEAQ (reference sequence). The CDR3 here is CASSLSLWGENTEAFF. The CDR3 nucleotides read TGTGCCAGCAGCTTATCCCTCTGGGGGGAGAACACTGAAGCTTTCTTT.